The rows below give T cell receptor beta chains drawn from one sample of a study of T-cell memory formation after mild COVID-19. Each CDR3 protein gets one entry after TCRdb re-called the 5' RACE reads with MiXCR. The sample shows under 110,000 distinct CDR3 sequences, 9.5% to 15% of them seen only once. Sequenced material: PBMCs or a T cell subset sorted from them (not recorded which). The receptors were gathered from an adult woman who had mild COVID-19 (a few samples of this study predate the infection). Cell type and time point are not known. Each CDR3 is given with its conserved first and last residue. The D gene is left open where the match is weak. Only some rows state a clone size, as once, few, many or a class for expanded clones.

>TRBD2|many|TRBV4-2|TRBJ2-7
CASSQGSSGGYEQYF
TGTGCCAGCAGCCAAGGCTCTAGCGGGGGCTACGAGCAGTACTTC
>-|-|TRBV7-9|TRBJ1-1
CASSGGRGEADTEAFF
TGTGCCAGCAGCGGTGGGAGAGGGGAGGCGGACACTGAAGCTTTCTTT
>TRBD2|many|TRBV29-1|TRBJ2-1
CSAGLAGAGSSYNEQFF
TGCAGCGCAGGACTAGCGGGAGCGGGGAGCTCCTACAATGAGCAGTTCTTC
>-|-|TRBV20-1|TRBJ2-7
CSAPHPTGPYEQYF
TGCAGTGCTCCTCACCCAACGGGGCCCTACGAGCAGTACTTC
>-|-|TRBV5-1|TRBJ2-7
CASSLAGKVADYEQYF
TGCGCCAGCAGCTTGGCGGGGAAGGTCGCGGATTACGAGCAGTACTTC
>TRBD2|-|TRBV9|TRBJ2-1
CASSAASGGAYNEQFF
TGTGCCAGCAGCGCCGCTAGCGGGGGGGCTTACAATGAGCAGTTCTTC
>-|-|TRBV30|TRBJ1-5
CAWSGGQGQPQHF
TGTGCCTGGAGCGGGGGGCAGGGACAGCCCCAGCATTTT
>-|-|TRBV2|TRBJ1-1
CASRVGEPTEAFF
TGTGCCAGCAGGGTAGGGGAACCGACTGAAGCTTTCTTT
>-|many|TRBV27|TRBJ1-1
CASSLSGGNTEAFF
TGTGCCAGCAGTTTATCGGGAGGGAACACTGAAGCTTTCTTT
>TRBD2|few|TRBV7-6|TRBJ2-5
CASSFPLSRGDQETQYF
TGTGCCAGCAGCTTCCCTCTGTCCCGGGGGGATCAAGAGACCCAGTACTTC
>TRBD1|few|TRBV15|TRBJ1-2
CATRIITGGDGYTF
TGTGCCACCAGAATAATCACAGGGGGCGATGGCTACACCTTC
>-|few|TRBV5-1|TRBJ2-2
CASSLEPLVAGELFF
TGCGCCAGCAGCTTGGAACCGCTCGTTGCCGGGGAGCTGTTTTTT
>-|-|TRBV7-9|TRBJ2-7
CASSLSLAGVEQYF
TGTGCCAGCAGCTTATCCCTGGCGGGCGTCGAGCAGTACTTC
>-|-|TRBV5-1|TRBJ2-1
CASSATDPSSYNEQFF
TGCGCCAGTTCCGCGACAGATCCGAGCTCCTACAATGAGCAGTTCTTC
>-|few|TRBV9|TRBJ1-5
CASSERGNQPQHF
TGTGCCAGCAGCGAGCGGGGGAATCAGCCCCAGCATTTT
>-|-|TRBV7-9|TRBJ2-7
CASSPDPQSF
TGTGCCAGCAGCCCAGACCCCCAGTCCTTC
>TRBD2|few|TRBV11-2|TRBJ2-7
CASSWVTSGSSYEQYF
TGTGCCAGCAGCTGGGTTACTAGCGGGAGTTCCTACGAGCAGTACTTC